The clone carrying this T cell receptor (beta chain) was recorded once. The data derive from a study of blood T cell repertoires in COVID-19. Study summary: The United States, Italy and Spain supplied acute and convalescent COVID-19 samples. Sample material is recorded as cDNA or gDNA derived from T cells, B-cell-depleted T cells, or PBMCs.

Participant-reported clinical history was the basis for cohort assignment. Original methodology: Estimation of nucleated cell counts was performed using reference gene primer amplification. Sequenced by immunoSEQ multiplex PCR; TCRdb stores in-frame clones only, minus some. V, J and clone size are those of that table, while D and trimming were read from the DNA. The data contain some 500,000 clones, 88% of them singletons. The CDR3 spans 14 residues. After removal of 6 bases from V and 7 bases from J, the junction contained 9 bases not matched to a gene. Germline lookup yields CDR1 SQVTM and CDR2 ANQGSEA.

Specimen: PBMCs or T cells enriched from blood (not recorded which). The TCR comes from a woman aged 40-49 years who had recovered from COVID-19. The chain couples TRBV29-1 to TRBJ1-5; 10 bases agree with TRBD1. The CDR3 reads CSVLTGGAGQPQHF. The DNA of the CDR3 is TGCAGCGTGTTGACAGGGGGCGCGGGACAGCCCCAGCATTTT.